Below, 25 T cell receptor beta chains from the same sample are listed, as sequenced in a study of tumor and adjacent non-tumor tissue in lung cancer. The library came from three nested PCR rounds adapted from ARM-PCR protocols. From the multiplex PCR reads, TCRdb called clonotypes with MiXCR, one entry per CDR3 protein. Among 120,000 or so distinct CDR3 sequences, 66% were seen once, and the ten largest hold 9.5% to 15%. This sample's RNA came from whole unsorted tissue. The sequenced sample consisted of lung tumor tissue. The receptors come from a man in his thirties or forties with non-small cell lung cancer.

This clonotype was recorded a few times. Being one base from a much bigger clone, this may be a read error. The chain uses TRBV6-2 or TRBV6-3 and TRBJ1-1, with 9 bases lining up with TRBD1. Germline V gene sequence: CDR1 MNHEY, CDR2 SVGEGT. CDR3 length: 13 residues. The CDR3 loop is CASLDRGNTEALF. The CDR3 nucleotides read TGTGCCAGCTTAGACAGGGGGAACACTGAAGCTTTATTT.

This clonotype appeared many times. The rearrangement uses TRBV20-1 and TRBJ1-6, with 7 bases aligning to TRBD1. The junction had 6 bases not matched to a gene; V was cut back by 1 base and J by 0 bases. The CDR3 covers 17 residues. Germline lookup yields CDR1 DFQATT and CDR2 SNEGSKA (reference sequence). In DNA, the CDR3 is TGCAGTGCTAGAGGGACAGGAGACAGCTCCTATAATTCACCCCTCCACTTT. Protein sequence: CSARGTGDSSYNSPLHF.

This clonotype was recorded at least ten times. The V call is TRBV29-1, the J call TRBJ1-2, with 9 bases lining up with TRBD1. This CDR3 spans 13 amino acids. Germline assignment: CDR1 SQVTM and CDR2 ANQGSEA. V trimming: 5 bases; J trimming: 2 bases; junction bases outside the gene matches: 3. CDR3 DNA sequence: TGCAGCGTTCCTGGACAGGGGAACTATGGCTACACCTTC. Its translation is CSVPGQGNYGYTF.

The chain recombines TRBV6-2 or TRBV6-3 with TRBJ2-1; D uncertain. Trimming took off 7 bases at V and 8 bases at J, with 9 bases between the two ends. The CDR3 is 11 amino acids. Germline CDR1 reads MNHEY; CDR2 reads SVGEGT. The CDR3 DNA follows: TGTGCCAGCACCCCGAGGCATGAGCAGTTCTTC. Its protein product is CASTPRHEQFF.

This clonotype came up many times. This chain connects TRBV20-1 to TRBJ2-1, with D possibly TRBD1 on 6 matching bases. Germline V gene sequence: CDR1 DFQATT, CDR2 SNEGSKA (reference sequence). V was trimmed by 6 bases and J by 10 bases, leaving 13 bases between them. CDR3 length equals 11 residues. CDR3: CSAGGQKEQFF. In DNA form, the CDR3 reads TGCAGTGCCGGTGGACAGAAAGAGCAGTTCTTC.

To note about this clonotype: A much bigger clone sits one base away, suggesting this may be a read error. As DNA, the CDR3 is TGTGTCAGCAGTTTGGGGGGCTCCTACGAGCAGTACTTC. Translated, it gives CVSSLGGSYEQYF. The chain recombines TRBV12-3 or TRBV12-4 with TRBJ2-7; D might be TRBD2 (6 bases). This CDR3 has 13 residues.

This clonotype was seen many times. The chain links TRBV6-2 or TRBV6-3 to TRBJ2-1; 11 positions match TRBD2. CDR1 and CDR2 from the germline V gene are MNHEY and SVGEGT. The CDR3 runs to 18 residues. Losses at the gene ends were 3 bases for V and 0 bases for J; bases not matched to a gene: 7. CDR3 sequence: CASSYRLAGSSSYNEQFF. The CDR3 DNA reads as TGTGCCAGCAGTTATCGACTAGCGGGGTCGAGCTCCTACAATGAGCAGTTCTTC.

Comments on this clonotype: A read error may be the cause here, since a much bigger clone is one base away. The rearrangement joins TRBV12-3 or TRBV12-4 to TRBJ2-7; D is perhaps TRBD2 (6 bases). The germline V and J ends were trimmed by 9 bases and 6 bases, with 21 bases remaining between them. CDR3 length: 14 amino acids. The CDR3 DNA sequence: TGTGCCAGTGCCCCGATTACCGGGAGAGTCGAGCAGTACTTC. This encodes CASAPITGRVEQYF.

CDR3 nucleotide sequence: TGTGCCAGCAACACAGGTTTTGAAGCTTTCTTT. Translation: CASNTGFEAFF. The chain is built from TRBV14 and TRBJ1-1; TRBD1 might be the D (5 bases). The CDR3 is 11 residues long. V dropped 7 bases and J dropped 7 bases, with 10 bases sitting between them. CDR1 SGHDN and CDR2 FVKESK come from the germline V gene.

J is TRBJ1-6 and V is TRBV2, with D hard to call. V was shortened by 2 bases and J by 6 bases, with 8 bases between the two germline ends. Germline-derived CDR1 and CDR2 are SNHLY and FYNNEI. The CDR3 loop spans 14 amino acids. CDR3 sequence: CASSERQTNSPLHF. DNA for the CDR3: TGTGCCAGCAGTGAACGGCAGACTAATTCACCCCTCCACTTT. The whole variable domain, filled in from reference TRBV2 and TRBJ1-6, reads EPEVTQTPSHQVTQMGQEVILRCVPISNHLYFYWYRQILGQKVEFLVSFYNNEISEKSEIFDDQFSVERPDGSNFTLKIRSTKLEDSAMYFCASSERQTNSPLHFGNGTRLTVT.

This clonotype has just one count. This chain joins TRBV7-2 and TRBJ1-2; 7 nucleotides match TRBD1. The V and J ends lost 5 bases and 8 bases, in that order; junction bases with no gene match: 11. The germline gives CDR1 SGHTA, CDR2 FQGNSA. The CDR3 sequence is 14 residues long. CDR3 in DNA: TGTGCCAGCAGCCCAGGACAGGCCCGCCGAGGCTACACCTTC. This codes for CASSPGQARRGYTF.

A remark on this clonotype: One end of the junction varies from germline; a read error may be responsible. The rearrangement uses TRBV5-4 and TRBJ2-2; a possible D gene is TRBD2 (5 bases). Germline V gene data show CDR1 as SGHNT and CDR2 as YYREEE (reference sequence). The CDR3 length is 17 residues. The CDR3 reads CVSSPAGVHGGTGELFF. The CDR3 DNA follows: TGTGTCAGCAGCCCGGCTGGGGTCCACGGAGGCACCGGGGAGCTGTTTTTT.

With respect to this clonotype: This clone may be a read error of a much larger clone one base away. The rearrangement links TRBV4-3 to TRBJ2-3; 11 bases fit TRBD2. V shed 2 bases and J 4 bases; nucleotides not matched to a gene: 8. Germline CDR1 LGHNA, CDR2 YSLEER. CDR3 size: 17 residues. CDR3 DNA: TGCGCCAGCAGCCAAAGACTAGCGGGAAAAGCCGCAGATACGCAGTATTTT. Its translation is CASSQRLAGKAADTQYF.

Comment on this clonotype: This may come from a read error, since a much larger clone is one base off. Since no conserved phenylalanine or tryptophan closes the CDR3, a read error is the likely cause. The V and J genes are TRBV6-6 and TRBJ2-2, with no clear D. The germline CDR1 and CDR2 sequences are MNHNY and SVGAGI (reference sequence). V was clipped by 5 bases and J by 6 bases, with 7 bases between them. This CDR3 is 12 amino acids long. CDR3 coding DNA: TGTGCCAGCAGTCCGACCGCCGGGGAGCTGTTTTCT. Protein sequence: CASSPTAGELFS.

As to this clonotype: One end of the junction is discordant with germline, which a read error may explain. J is TRBJ2-7 and V is TRBV12-3 or TRBV12-4, with 7 bases aligning to TRBD1. The CDR3 consists of 14 residues. The CDR3 DNA reads TGTGCCAGCAGTTTACAGGGGGTCTCCTACGAACAGTACTTC. It yields the protein CASSLQGVSYEQYF.

This clonotype was recorded once. This sequence joins TRBV11-2 and TRBJ2-6, with D possibly being TRBD2 (6 bases). V was clipped by 1 base and J by 8 bases, with 15 bases between them. The CDR3 has 16 amino acids. Germline-derived CDR1 and CDR2 are SGHAT and FQNNGV. CDR3 nucleotides: TGTGCCAGCAGCTTAGGTGGAGGGTCAGGGCCCAACGTCCTGACTTTC. Residues: CASSLGGGSGPNVLTF.

This clonotype was recorded once. One end of the junction varies from germline; a read error may be responsible. This chain connects TRBV29-1 to TRBJ2-7; 8 bases match TRBD2. The CDR3 covers 13 residues. Germline CDR1 is SQVTM and CDR2 is ANQGSEA. CDR3 amino acids: CSAEGTSLPEQYF. In DNA, the CDR3 is TGCAGCGCTGAAGGGACTAGTCTTCCCGAGCAGTACTTC.

Concerning this clonotype itself: One end of the junction fails to match germline, which may point to a read error. The chain has TRBV29-1 and TRBJ2-3, with TRBD2 matching over 7 bases. The CDR3 has 14 residues. Germline assignment: CDR1 SQVTM and CDR2 ANQGSEA. CDR3 DNA: TGCAGCGCGCGGGCTAGCGGAGGTACAGATACGCAGAATTTT. It is translated as CSARASGGTDTQNF.

The chain uses TRBV4-3 and TRBJ2-5, with D possibly TRBD2 on 6 matching bases. Looked up from germline, CDR1 is LGHNA and CDR2 is YSLEER. The CDR3 is 15 residues long. The V end was cut by 0 bases, the J end by 0 bases, with 8 bases between. The CDR3 sequence is CASSQEWEDQETQYF. CDR3 bases: TGCGCCAGCAGCCAAGAGTGGGAGGACCAAGAGACCCAGTACTTC.

Turning to this clonotype: Its ends do not fully match the called genes, so a read error is possible. V and J are TRBV5-4 and TRBJ2-3; TRBD1 matches at 9 bases. The germline gives CDR1 SGHNT, CDR2 YYREEE (reference sequence). This CDR3 has 15 amino acids. The chain's CDR3 is CTSSLRGQGADTQYF. In DNA, the CDR3 is TGTACCAGCAGCTTGAGGGGACAGGGTGCAGATACGCAGTATTTT.

In this sample, this clonotype turned up a few times. Sequence at one end of the junction differs from germline and may be a read error. J is TRBJ1-4 and V is TRBV6-6; possible D gene TRBD1, 6 bases. Germline CDR1 is MNHNY and CDR2 is SVGAGI (reference sequence). The CDR3 spans 14 residues. Written as DNA, the CDR3 is TGTGCTAGCAGCTACAGGGACGGGGACGAAAAACTGTTTTTT. Amino acid sequence: CASSYRDGDEKLFF.

This clonotype was seen once. A read error may produce the germline difference seen at one junction end. The chain couples TRBV20-1 to TRBJ2-2; 7 bases agree with TRBD2. CDR1 is DFQATT, CDR2 SNEGSKA, per germline (reference sequence). The CDR3 loop spans 18 amino acids. The CDR3 spells CSVRTFSGGGTNTGELFF. CDR3 coding DNA: TGCAGTGTTAGAACTTTCTCTGGGGGGGGGACGAACACCGGGGAGCTGTTTTTT.

The rearrangement joins TRBV4-2 to TRBJ2-7; possibly TRBD2 for D (7 bases). From germline, CDR1 is LGHNA and CDR2 YNFKEQ. Trimming stripped 4 bases from V and 0 bases from J, with 13 bases between. The CDR3 is made up of 15 amino acids. Written as DNA, the CDR3 is TGTGCCAGCAGCCCGGGGGGCAGTGGCTCCTACGAGCAGTACTTC. Amino acid sequence: CASSPGGSGSYEQYF.

Comments on this clonotype: One junction end disagrees with the germline gene, perhaps due to a read error. The CDR3 is CASSLKGYTGGLFF. CDR3 sequence (DNA): TGTGCCAGCAGTCTGAAGGGGTACACCGGGGGGCTGTTTTTT. The rearrangement links TRBV11-3 to TRBJ2-2; TRBD2 is a possible D gene (6 bases). In germline, CDR1 is SGHNT, CDR2 YENEEA. The CDR3 is made up of 14 amino acids. The full variable domain, with the rest looked up from reference TRBV11-3 and TRBJ2-2, is EAGVVQSPRYKIIEKKQPVAFWCNPISGHNTLYWYLQNLGQGPELLIRYENEEAVDDSQLPKDRFSAERLKGVDSTLKIQPAELGDSAVYLCASSLKGYTGGLFFGEGSRLTVL.

This clonotype was counted ten times or more. V usage is TRBV29-1 and J usage is TRBJ2-7, with 9 bases that match TRBD2. The V gene end was trimmed by 5 bases and the J gene end by 3 bases; junction bases not matched to a gene: 8. This CDR3 is built from 14 residues. Germline V lookup: CDR1 SQVTM, CDR2 ANQGSEA. The CDR3 nucleotides read TGCAGCGTTTTTCTTAGCGGGGGAAGCTACGAGCAGTACTTC. Amino acids: CSVFLSGGSYEQYF.